The 22 T cell receptor beta chains below come from one sample, sequenced in a study of OX40 agonist ivuxolimab in advanced cancers. The method was immunoSEQ multiplex PCR; TCRdb's version includes in-frame clones alone and lacks a portion of them. The sample lists more than 30,000 clones; approximately 89% were seen once. Sequenced here: CD4+ or CD8+ T cells sorted from blood, sampled in a trial of the OX40 agonist ivuxolimab. These TCRs come from an adult with an advanced solid tumor such as melanoma, head and neck, liver or kidney cancer.

This clone was picked up one time. The J gene is TRBJ2-2, the V gene TRBV5-6, with TRBD1 matching 7 bases. The germline CDR1 and CDR2 sequences are SGHDT and YYEEEE. The V segment lost 0 bases and the J segment 0 bases; nucleotides outside the gene matches: 2. This CDR3 is built from 16 residues. CDR3 coding DNA: TGTGCCAGCAGCTTGGAACAGGGGCCGAACACCGGGGAGCTGTTTTTT. Protein product: CASSLEQGPNTGELFF.

This sequence joins TRBV28 and TRBJ2-4, with TRBD1 matching 7 bases. Germline-derived CDR1 and CDR2 are MDHEN and SYDVKM. V dropped 4 bases and J dropped 0; count of bases not matched to a gene: 9. The CDR3 sequence is 17 residues long. CDR3 sequence: CASSSSRTGLAKNIQYF. CDR3 DNA sequence: TGTGCCAGCAGTTCATCCCGGACAGGACTAGCCAAAAACATTCAGTACTTC.

J is TRBJ1-3 and V is TRBV30, with D unresolved. V lost 1 base and J 0 bases, leaving 10 bases between the germline ends. In germline, CDR1 is GTSNPN, CDR2 SVGIG (reference sequence). This CDR3 contains 15 residues. CDR3 DNA sequence: TGTGCCTGGAGTGCGACACCAGTCTCTGGAAACACCATATATTTT. Protein product: CAWSATPVSGNTIYF.

The CDR3 sequence: CASSLSTGRDYGYTF. CDR3 bases: TGTGCCAGCAGCTTAAGTACAGGCCGCGACTATGGCTACACCTTC. The gene calls are TRBV7-9 and TRBJ1-2; maybe TRBD1 (5 bases). V dropped 2 bases and J dropped 3 bases, with 13 bases sitting between them. CDR1 is SEHNR and CDR2 is FQNEAQ in the germline V gene (reference sequence). This CDR3 contains 15 residues.

The chain uses TRBV12-5 and TRBJ1-2; possible D gene TRBD1, 6 bases. The V gene's germline CDR1 is LGHNT and CDR2 FRNRAP. The length of the CDR3 is 15 residues. The ends were cut back, 1 base at V and 6 bases at J, with 15 bases in the middle. CDR3 protein: CASGLGQVAGHGYTF. CDR3 nucleotides: TGTGCTAGTGGTTTGGGACAGGTGGCAGGCCATGGCTACACCTTC.

J is TRBJ2-7 and V is TRBV10-3; 8 bases are a match to TRBD1. CDR1 and CDR2 (germline): ENHRY, SYGVKD. This CDR3 contains 14 residues. After removal of 4 bases from V and 1 base from J, the junction contained 3 bases not matched to a gene. The CDR3 sequence is CAISAGQGSYEQYF. The CDR3 nucleotides are TGTGCCATCAGTGCAGGACAGGGATCCTACGAGCAGTACTTC.

The chain recombines TRBV6-5 with TRBJ2-3; 10 bases match TRBD1. With V trimmed by 2 bases and J by 4 bases, 3 bases remained unmatched. This CDR3 is 15 amino acids long. Germline lookup yields CDR1 MNHEY and CDR2 SVGAGI. The CDR3 loop reads CASSYGDRGSDTQYF. As DNA, the CDR3 is TGTGCCAGCAGTTACGGGGACAGGGGTTCAGATACGCAGTATTTT.

This chain uses TRBV5-4 with TRBJ2-3; D remains ambiguous. The germline CDR1 and CDR2 sequences are SGHNT and YYREEE (reference sequence). V was clipped by 0 bases and J by 4 bases, with 3 bases between them. This CDR3 contains 12 residues. The CDR3 reads CASSLESDTQYF. CDR3 DNA: TGTGCCAGCAGCTTGGAATCAGATACGCAGTATTTT.

The gene calls are TRBV14 and TRBJ2-5; 12 bases line up with TRBD2. Germline CDR1 and CDR2: SGHDN and FVKESK. There are 19 residues in the CDR3. The junction had 13 bases not matched to a gene; V was cut back by 4 bases and J by 1 base. The CDR3 here is CASSPRLRTSGVFQETQYF. The CDR3 DNA reads as TGTGCCAGCAGCCCCCGACTTCGGACTAGCGGGGTCTTCCAAGAGACCCAGTACTTC.

This chain links TRBV6-5 with TRBJ1-6, with D possibly matching TRBD1 (6 bases). Germline V gene sequence: CDR1 MNHEY, CDR2 SVGAGI. The CDR3 is 16 residues long. Trimming left V 4 bases short and J 4 bases short, with 14 bases between. Written as DNA, the CDR3 is TGTGCCAGCAGTTCCCTTCAGACAGGATATAATTCACCCCTCCACTTT. It codes for CASSSLQTGYNSPLHF.

This rearrangement joins TRBV5-1 to TRBJ1-4; tentatively, D is TRBD1 (6 bases). The V end lost 5 bases, the J end lost 0 bases, and 11 bases lay between the germline ends. Looked up from germline, CDR1 is SGHRS and CDR2 is YFSETQ. There are 15 residues in the CDR3. The CDR3 spells CASRTGGSTNEKLFF. The CDR3 nucleotides read TGCGCCAGCAGGACGGGGGGCTCAACTAATGAAAAACTGTTTTTT.

The CDR3 sequence: CASSLRAIAKGEQFF. The CDR3 DNA is TGTGCCAGCAGTCTTCGGGCGATAGCTAAGGGTGAGCAGTTCTTC. The chain recombines TRBV7-8 with TRBJ2-1; D is unclear. The germline V gene encodes CDR1 SGHVS and CDR2 FQNEAQ. This CDR3 has 15 residues. V was trimmed by 6 bases and J by 9 bases, leaving 21 bases between them.

Here the CDR3 DNA reads TGTGCCAGTAGTATACTGATTTACTCTGGGGCCAACGTCCTGACTTTC. Amino acids: CASSILIYSGANVLTF. This sequence joins TRBV19 and TRBJ2-6; D uncertain. Germline V gene lookup returns CDR1 LNHDA and CDR2 SQIVND (reference sequence). This CDR3 has 16 amino acids. Trimming took 2 bases from V and 0 from J, leaving 8 bases between them. The variable domain in full, completed from reference TRBV19 and TRBJ2-6, reads DGGITQSPKYLFRKEGQNVTLSCEQNLNHDAMYWYRQDPGQGLRLIYYSQIVNDFQKGDIAEGYSVSREKKESFPLTVTSAQKNPTAFYLCASSILIYSGANVLTFGAGSRLTVL.

V gene TRBV5-4 combines with J gene TRBJ2-3; 10 bases are shared with TRBD2. The CDR3 length is 16 residues. Germline loops: CDR1 SGHNT, CDR2 YYREEE (reference sequence). V lost 4 bases and J lost 2; bases outside the gene matches: 7. CDR3 in amino acids: CASSRSSGGATDTQYF. CDR3 nucleotide sequence: TGTGCCAGCAGCAGATCTAGCGGGGGAGCCACAGATACGCAGTATTTT.

The chain joins TRBV14 to TRBJ2-7; 8 bases are shared with TRBD2. V shed 2 bases, J shed 6 bases, and the junction held 3 bases outside the gene matches. In germline, CDR1 is SGHDN, CDR2 FVKESK. The CDR3 totals 13 residues. CDR3 protein: CASSQPRGGEQYF. The CDR3 nucleotides are TGTGCCAGCAGCCAACCCCGGGGGGGCGAGCAGTACTTC.

The genes are TRBV5-6 and TRBJ2-1; D is perhaps TRBD2 (6 bases). V dropped 0 bases and J dropped 0 bases, with 13 bases sitting between them. CDR3 length equals 17 residues. From germline, CDR1 is SGHDT and CDR2 YYEEEE. In DNA form, the CDR3 reads TGTGCCAGCAGCTTGGCCCTAGCGCTAAACTCCTACAATGAGCAGTTCTTC. This translates into CASSLALALNSYNEQFF.

The chain has TRBV10-3 and TRBJ1-2; perhaps TRBD1 as D (5 bases). Trimming stripped 6 bases from V and 1 base from J, with 15 bases between. CDR1 is ENHRY and CDR2 is SYGVKD in the germline V gene. The CDR3 contains 15 residues. The DNA for the CDR3 is TGTGCCATCAGAATTACTCTCGACAGTAACTATGGCTACACCTTC. This codes for CAIRITLDSNYGYTF.

The V call is TRBV7-3, the J call TRBJ2-2; D is ambiguous. Germline V CDR1 and CDR2: SGHTA, FQGTGA. CDR3 length equals 15 residues. Trimming left V 8 bases short and J 0 bases short, with 13 bases between. In DNA, the CDR3 is TGTGCCAGCCGACGGACGAATTCGAACACCGGGGAGCTGTTTTTT. Protein: CASRRTNSNTGELFF.

The chain is built from TRBV27 and TRBJ2-1, with 11 bases aligning to TRBD2. The CDR3 loop spans 16 amino acids. The germline CDR1 and CDR2 sequences are MNHEY and SMNVEV (reference sequence). With 6 bases clipped from V and 1 base from J, the junction kept 5 bases outside the gene matches. CDR3 coding DNA: TGTGCCAGCAGACCGGGACTAGCGGAGTCCTACAATGAGCAGTTCTTC. It translates to CASRPGLAESYNEQFF.

The chain joins TRBV9 to TRBJ2-2, with D uncertain. This CDR3 spans 14 amino acids. Germline V CDR1 and CDR2: SGDLS, YYNGEE. Trimming cost V 4 bases and J 7 bases, with 14 bases left between them. In DNA form, the CDR3 reads TGTGCCAGCAGCTTGAGGTCCCTCGGCGGGGAGCTGTTTTTT. This translates into CASSLRSLGGELFF.

The V and J genes are TRBV6-5 and TRBJ1-4, with 9 bases matching TRBD1. Germline V gene sequence: CDR1 MNHEY, CDR2 SVGAGI. This CDR3 has 15 amino acids. V trimming: 6 bases; J trimming: 3 bases; junction bases outside the gene matches: 5. CDR3 bases: TGTGCCAGCAGCTCGACAGGGGGTTCTAATGAAAAACTGTTTTTT. Its protein is CASSSTGGSNEKLFF.

The rearrangement links TRBV5-1 to TRBJ1-1, with TRBD1 identical over 9 bases. The V and J ends lost 0 bases and 1 base, in that order; junction bases with no gene match: 7. The CDR3 sequence is 17 residues long. Germline V gene data show CDR1 as SGHRS and CDR2 as YFSETQ. CDR3 in amino acids: CASSLAGTGGWNTEAFF. The CDR3 DNA reads as TGCGCCAGCAGCTTGGCCGGTACAGGGGGCTGGAACACTGAAGCTTTCTTT. Based on the CDR3 plus reference TRBV5-1 and TRBJ1-1, the full variable domain is KAGVTQTPRYLIKTRGQQVTLSCSPISGHRSVSWYQQTPGQGLQFLFEYFSETQRNKGNFPGRFSGRQFSNSRSEMNVSTLELGDSALYLCASSLAGTGGWNTEAFFGQGTRLTVV.